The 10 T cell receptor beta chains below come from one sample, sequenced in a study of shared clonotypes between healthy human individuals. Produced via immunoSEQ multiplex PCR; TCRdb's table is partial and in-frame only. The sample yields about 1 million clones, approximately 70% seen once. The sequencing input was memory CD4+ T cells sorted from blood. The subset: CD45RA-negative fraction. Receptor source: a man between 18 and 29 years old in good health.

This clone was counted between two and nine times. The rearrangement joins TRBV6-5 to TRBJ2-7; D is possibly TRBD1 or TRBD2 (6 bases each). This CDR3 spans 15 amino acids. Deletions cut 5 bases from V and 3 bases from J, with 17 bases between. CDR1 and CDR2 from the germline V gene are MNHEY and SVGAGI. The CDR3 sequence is CASSPTGRGHYEQYF. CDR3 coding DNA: TGTGCCAGCAGTCCAACGGGGCGGGGACACTACGAGCAGTACTTC.

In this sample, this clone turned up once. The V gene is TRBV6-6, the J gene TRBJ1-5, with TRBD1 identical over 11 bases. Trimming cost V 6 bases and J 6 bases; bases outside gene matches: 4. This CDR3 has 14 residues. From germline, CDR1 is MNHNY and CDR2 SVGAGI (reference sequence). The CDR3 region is CASRAGTGGQPQHF. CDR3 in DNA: TGTGCCAGCAGGGCCGGGACAGGGGGTCAGCCCCAGCATTTT.

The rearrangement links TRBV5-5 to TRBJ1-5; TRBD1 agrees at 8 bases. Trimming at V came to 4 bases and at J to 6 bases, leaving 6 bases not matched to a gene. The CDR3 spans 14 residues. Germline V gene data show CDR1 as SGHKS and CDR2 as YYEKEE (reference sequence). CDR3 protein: CASSPGGKSQPQHF. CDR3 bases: TGTGCCAGCAGCCCAGGGGGCAAAAGTCAGCCCCAGCATTTT.

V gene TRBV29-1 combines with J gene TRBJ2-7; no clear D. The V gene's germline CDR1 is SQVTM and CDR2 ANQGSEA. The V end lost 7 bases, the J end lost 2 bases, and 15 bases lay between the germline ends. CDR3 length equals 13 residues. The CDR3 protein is CSAKVGVAYEQYF. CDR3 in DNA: TGCAGCGCTAAAGTGGGTGTTGCCTACGAGCAGTACTTC.

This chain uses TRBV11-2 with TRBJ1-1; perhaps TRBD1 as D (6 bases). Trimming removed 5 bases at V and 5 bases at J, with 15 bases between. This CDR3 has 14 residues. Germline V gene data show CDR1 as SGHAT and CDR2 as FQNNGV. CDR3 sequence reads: CASSTSTGTTEAFF. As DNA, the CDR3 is TGTGCCAGCAGCACATCGACAGGAACGACTGAAGCTTTCTTT.

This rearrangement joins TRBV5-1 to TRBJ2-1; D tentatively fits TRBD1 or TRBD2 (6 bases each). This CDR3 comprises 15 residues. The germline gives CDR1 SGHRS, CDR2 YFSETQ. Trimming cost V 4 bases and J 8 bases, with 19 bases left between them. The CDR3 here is CASSLLRGAGDEQFF. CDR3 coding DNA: TGCGCCAGCAGCCTTCTGAGGGGGGCGGGCGATGAGCAGTTCTTC.

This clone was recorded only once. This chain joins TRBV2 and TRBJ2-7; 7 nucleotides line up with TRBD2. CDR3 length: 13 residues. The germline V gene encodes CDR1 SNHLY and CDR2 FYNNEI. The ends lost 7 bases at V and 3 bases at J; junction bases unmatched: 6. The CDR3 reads CASKGGSLYEQYF. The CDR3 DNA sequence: TGTGCCAGCAAAGGCGGGAGCCTCTACGAGCAGTACTTC.

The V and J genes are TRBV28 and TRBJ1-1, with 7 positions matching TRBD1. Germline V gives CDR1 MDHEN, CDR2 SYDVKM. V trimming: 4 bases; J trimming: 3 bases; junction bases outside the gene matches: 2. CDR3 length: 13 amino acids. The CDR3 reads CASSSGQDTEAFF. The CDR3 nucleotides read TGTGCCAGCAGTTCCGGACAGGACACTGAAGCTTTCTTT.

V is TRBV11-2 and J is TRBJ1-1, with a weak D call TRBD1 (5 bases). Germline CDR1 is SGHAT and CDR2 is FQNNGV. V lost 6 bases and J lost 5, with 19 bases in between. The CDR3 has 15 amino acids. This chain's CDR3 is CASSPDRGEGTEAFF. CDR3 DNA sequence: TGTGCCAGCAGTCCAGACCGGGGAGAGGGGACTGAAGCTTTCTTT.

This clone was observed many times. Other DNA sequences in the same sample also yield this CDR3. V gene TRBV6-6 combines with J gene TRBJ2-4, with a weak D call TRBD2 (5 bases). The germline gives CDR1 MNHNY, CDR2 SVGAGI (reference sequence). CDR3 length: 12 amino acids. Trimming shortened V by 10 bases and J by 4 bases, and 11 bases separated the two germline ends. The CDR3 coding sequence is TGTGCCACCACTTTAGCGAAAAACATTCAGTACTTC. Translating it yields CATTLAKNIQYF.